This is a list of T cell receptor beta chains from one sample in a study of T cell responses to AZD1222 COVID-19 vaccine. Assay used: immunoSEQ multiplex PCR; TCRdb lists only in-frame clones, some missing. The sample consists of 100,000 to 150,000 clones, roughly 90% of them appearing once. The material was peripheral blood, obtained on day 0 of AZD1222 vaccination. The source is an adult in good health. Each CDR3 is given with its conserved first and last residue. D genes are given only for firm matches. The size of a clone is reported for some rows only, either as once, few or many, or as a class for expanded clones.

. | TRBJ2-5 | TRBV3-1/TRBV3-2 | TRBD1 | TGTGCCAGCAGCCATAGGCAGGGGGCCTTTGAGACCCAGTACTTC | CASSHRQGAFETQYF
. | TRBJ1-2 | TRBV19 | . | TGTGCCAGTAGCGGGGGACTTTATCATGGCTACACCTTC | CASSGGLYHGYTF
. | TRBJ1-3 | TRBV5-1 | . | TGCGCCAGCACCCTGGGGTACTCTGGAAACACCATATATTTT | CASTLGYSGNTIYF
. | TRBJ1-5 | TRBV28 | TRBD1 | TGTGCCAGCGACAGGGGTGGCAATCAGCCCCAGCATTTT | CASDRGGNQPQHF
. | TRBJ2-1 | TRBV28 | . | TGTGCCAGCAGTTTGGGGGGGACAGCATCTGACTTTAACTCCTACAATGAGCAGTTCTTC | CASSLGGTASDFNSYNEQFF
many | TRBJ2-7 | TRBV6-4 | TRBD1 | TGTGCCAGCAGGGAGGGGACAGGGTCCTACGAGCAGTACTTC | CASREGTGSYEQYF
once | TRBJ2-2 | TRBV9 | . | TGTGCCAGCAGCGTTCGCCTGTCAGCCACCGGGGAGCTGTTTTTT | CASSVRLSATGELFF
. | TRBJ2-3 | TRBV7-2 | . | TGTGCCAGCAGCCTCACAGATACGCAGTATTTT | CASSLTDTQYF
. | TRBJ2-1 | TRBV9 | . | TGTGCCAGCAGCGCGGGGGCTAGCGACTACAATGAGCAGTTCTTC | CASSAGASDYNEQFF
few | TRBJ1-5 | TRBV19 | . | TGTGCCAGTAGTGAAACGCCGGGTTTAGAACAGCCCCAGCATTTT | CASSETPGLEQPQHF
. | TRBJ2-6 | TRBV27 | TRBD2 | TGTGCCAGCAGTTTAAGGGGCCCCGGGCTAGCGGACTCTGGGGCCAACGTCCTGACTTTC | CASSLRGPGLADSGANVLTF
. | TRBJ2-7 | TRBV6-5 | . | TGTGCCAGCAGTTACTCGAACGTCCTCTACGAGCAGTACTTC | CASSYSNVLYEQYF
. | TRBJ2-7 | TRBV7-3 | TRBD2 | TGTGCCAGCAGCTTCGGGCTAGCGGGAGTGGACGAGCAGTACTTC | CASSFGLAGVDEQYF
. | TRBJ2-1 | TRBV9 | TRBD2 | TGTGCCAGCAGCGCACCCGGGACTAGGGACAATGAGCAGTTCTTC | CASSAPGTRDNEQFF
. | TRBJ2-1 | TRBV7-3 | . | TGTGCCAGCAGCTGGACTGGCTCCTACAATGAGCAGTTCTTC | CASSWTGSYNEQFF
. | TRBJ2-1 | TRBV3-1/TRBV3-2 | TRBD2 | TGTGCCAGCAGCCGCGGGGGACGCATTAACAATGAGCAGTTCTTC | CASSRGGRINNEQFF
. | TRBJ1-5 | TRBV27 | . | TGTGCCAGCAGTTTAGAGGCAGGCAGCGGCCAGCCCCAGCATTTT | CASSLEAGSGQPQHF
. | TRBJ2-1 | TRBV7-2 | TRBD1 | TGTGCCAGCAGCTCGACAGGGGGCTCCTACAATGAGCAGTTCTTC | CASSSTGGSYNEQFF
. | TRBJ1-3 | TRBV29-1 | . | TGCAGCGCTCAAAGACCGGGCCCTGGAAACACCATATATTTT | CSAQRPGPGNTIYF
. | TRBJ2-2 | TRBV24-1 | . | TGTGCCACCAGTGATCCTGTCCTGGCTAGCCGAAGCGGGGAGCTGTTTTTT | CATSDPVLASRSGELFF
. | TRBJ2-3 | TRBV21-1 | . | TGTGCCAGCAGCAATAGTATTGGGACTAGCGGGAGCGATATCGCAGATACGCAGTATTTT | CASSNSIGTSGSDIADTQYF
. | TRBJ2-1 | TRBV4-1 | . | TGCGCCAGCAGCCAAGGGGAGACAAGTTCCTACAATGAGCAGTTCTTC | CASSQGETSSYNEQFF
. | TRBJ2-1 | TRBV19 | TRBD2 | TGTGCCAGTAGTGCTCGGACTAGCGGCAATGAGCAGTTCTTC | CASSARTSGNEQFF
. | TRBJ2-1 | TRBV7-2 | . | TGTGCCAGCAGCTTAGATGCAAGCTCCTACAATGAGCAGTTCTTC | CASSLDASSYNEQFF
. | TRBJ2-1 | TRBV3-1/TRBV3-2 | . | TGTGCCAGCAGCCAAGTCTATTCCTACAATGAGCAGTTCTTC | CASSQVYSYNEQFF
once | TRBJ2-2 | TRBV6-5 | TRBD1 | TGTGCCTGCGGACAGGGCACCGGGGAGCTGTTTTTT | CACGQGTGELFF
. | TRBJ2-1 | TRBV10-3 | TRBD2 | TGTGCCATCAGTGGACTAGCGGGATCAAATGAGCAGTTCTTC | CAISGLAGSNEQFF
. | TRBJ2-1 | TRBV4-3 | TRBD2 | TGCGCCAGCAGCCCCTCCGGGACTAGCGGGAGTCGGAGCATCTTC | CASSPSGTSGSRSIF
. | TRBJ2-1 | TRBV14 | . | TGTGCCAGCAGCCAACTTCTTTCAGGGGATGAGCAGTTCTTC | CASSQLLSGDEQFF
. | TRBJ2-1 | TRBV7-6 | TRBD2 | TGTGCCAGCAGCCCTCGGGCGGGACTAGCGGGGTACAATGAGCAGTTCTTC | CASSPRAGLAGYNEQFF
. | TRBJ2-7 | TRBV2 | . | TGTGCCAGCAGGGACATCAGCTCCTACGAGCAGTACTTC | CASRDISSYEQYF
. | TRBJ1-4 | TRBV9 | . | TGTGCCAGCAGCGTCGGGCATTTAGGGTATGAAAAACTGTTTTTT | CASSVGHLGYEKLFF
. | TRBJ2-7 | TRBV11-2 | . | TGTGCCAGCAGCTTAACCGGGTCCCACGAGCAGTACTTC | CASSLTGSHEQYF
few | TRBJ2-3 | TRBV6-1 | . | TGTGCCAGCAGTGAAGCGGAGAGCGGTCCAGATACGCAGTATTTT | CASSEAESGPDTQYF
. | TRBJ1-2 | TRBV4-1 | . | TGCGCCAGCAGCCAGCAGGGGAGGGATGGCTACACCTTC | CASSQQGRDGYTF
. | TRBJ1-1 | TRBV5-5 | . | TGTGCCAGCAGCTTCACCCTGACAGATAGCACTGAAGCTTTCTTT | CASSFTLTDSTEAFF
. | TRBJ1-3 | TRBV7-9 | . | TGTGCCAGCAGCCCTCAGGAGGACCCTGGAAACACCATATATTTT | CASSPQEDPGNTIYF
once | TRBJ1-1 | TRBV10-3 | . | TGTGCCATCAGTGTGGGGACAGAAGCTTTCTTT | CAISVGTEAFF
. | TRBJ1-5 | TRBV23-1 | . | TGCGCCAGCAGTCACGGACAGAATAGCAATCAGCCCCAGCATTTT | CASSHGQNSNQPQHF
. | TRBJ1-5 | TRBV29-1 | . | TGCAGCGTCCTGGAGGGGGGGAGAAGCAATCAGCCCCAGCATTTT | CSVLEGGRSNQPQHF
. | TRBJ1-2 | TRBV28 | . | TGTGCCAGCAGTTTGTTTAAGGGTGGGTCAGTTTATGGCTACACCTTC | CASSLFKGGSVYGYTF
. | TRBJ1-1 | TRBV19 | . | TGTGCCAGTAAATTTGGGCCCCGCTGGGAAAACACTGAAGCTTTCTTT | CASKFGPRWENTEAFF
. | TRBJ2-7 | TRBV18 | TRBD2 | TGTGCCAGCTCACCACCCCTAGCGGGAGTAAGCGCCTACGAGCAGTACTTC | CASSPPLAGVSAYEQYF
. | TRBJ2-7 | TRBV5-1 | TRBD2 | TGCGCCAGCAGCTTGACTAGCGCGGTGGACGAGCAGTACTTC | CASSLTSAVDEQYF
once | TRBJ2-7 | TRBV30 | . | TGTGCCTGGAGTGTATGGGACGGATTTTACGAGCAGTACTTC | CAWSVWDGFYEQYF
. | TRBJ1-2 | TRBV28 | . | TGTGCCAGCAGTTCCCTCCGGGGCAGACGTCGGGGCTACACCTTC | CASSSLRGRRRGYTF
. | TRBJ1-3 | TRBV5-6 | . | TGTGCCAGCAGTCCCCACCTGCTAGGGGAATTTGGAAACACCATATATTTT | CASSPHLLGEFGNTIYF
. | TRBJ1-5 | TRBV12-1 | . | TGTGCCAGCAGCTTGGACTCCGGTCGGACAGGGAGTCATCAGCCCCAGCATTTT | CASSLDSGRTGSHQPQHF
. | TRBJ2-5 | TRBV2 | . | TGTGCCAGCAGTGAGGAAGACCTGGAGACCCAGTACTTC | CASSEEDLETQYF
. | TRBJ1-5 | TRBV6-5 | . | TGTGCCAGCAGTTACTCCCCAGGGGCAGGTCAGCCCCAGCATTTT | CASSYSPGAGQPQHF
. | TRBJ2-6 | TRBV6-4 | TRBD1 | TGTGCCAGCAGTGACTCGACAGGGGGCTCTGGGGCCAACGTCCTGACTTTC | CASSDSTGGSGANVLTF
. | TRBJ1-5 | TRBV2 | TRBD1 | TGTGCCAGCAGTGAATTCAGGGGGGGTAATCAGCCCCAGCATTTT | CASSEFRGGNQPQHF